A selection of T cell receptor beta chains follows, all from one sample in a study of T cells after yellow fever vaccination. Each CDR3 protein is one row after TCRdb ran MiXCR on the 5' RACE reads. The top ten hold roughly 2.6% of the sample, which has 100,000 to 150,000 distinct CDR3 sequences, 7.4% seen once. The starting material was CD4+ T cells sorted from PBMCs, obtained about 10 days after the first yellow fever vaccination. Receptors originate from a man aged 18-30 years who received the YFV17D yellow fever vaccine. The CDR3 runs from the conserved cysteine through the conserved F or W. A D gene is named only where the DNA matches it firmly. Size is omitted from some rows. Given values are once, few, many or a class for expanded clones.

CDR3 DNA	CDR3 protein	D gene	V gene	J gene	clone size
TGTGCCTGGAGTGGCCCAGGGCTGAGGGGGATGAACACTGAAGCTTTCTTT	CAWSGPGLRGMNTEAFF	.	TRBV30	TRBJ1-1	many
TGTGCCAGCAGCTTATCTAGCTGGGACATTAGCAATCAGCCCCAGCATTTT	CASSLSSWDISNQPQHF	.	TRBV7-3	TRBJ1-5	many
TGTGCCAGCAGCTTGGGACCGCCCCAGGGAGATACGCAGTATTTT	CASSLGPPQGDTQYF	.	TRBV5-6	TRBJ2-3	many
TGCGCCAGCAGCCAATCCACAGGGGGCGCTAACTATGGCTACACCTTC	CASSQSTGGANYGYTF	TRBD1	TRBV4-3	TRBJ1-2	many
TGTGCCAGTAGTCTCCGGGACAGGCCTAACCTTCGAGATACGCAGTATTTT	CASSLRDRPNLRDTQYF	TRBD1	TRBV19	TRBJ2-3	few
TGTGCCAGCAGCTTAGAAGACACGAACACCGGGGAGCTGTTTTTT	CASSLEDTNTGELFF	.	TRBV11-1	TRBJ2-2	many
TGTGCCAGCAGCCCCTTTAGGAGGGGGCAAAGCTCTGGGGCCAACGTCCTGACTTTC	CASSPFRRGQSSGANVLTF	.	TRBV5-4	TRBJ2-6	.
TGTGCCAGCAGCTCAAGGGGGCAGGACAGGGGGTATCAGCCCCAGCATTTT	CASSSRGQDRGYQPQHF	TRBD1	TRBV7-2	TRBJ1-5	many
TGCAGTGGAGGGGGACGAGAGGCCCCCAATACCTATGGCTACACCTTC	CSGGGREAPNTYGYTF	.	TRBV20-1	TRBJ1-2	many
TGTGCCAGCAGCCAAAGGCCGAACTACGGGATACAAGAGACCCAGTACTTC	CASSQRPNYGIQETQYF	.	TRBV3-1	TRBJ2-5	.
TGTGCCAGCAGCTTTGAAGTGAACACTGAAGCTTTCTTT	CASSFEVNTEAFF	.	TRBV11-3	TRBJ1-1	many